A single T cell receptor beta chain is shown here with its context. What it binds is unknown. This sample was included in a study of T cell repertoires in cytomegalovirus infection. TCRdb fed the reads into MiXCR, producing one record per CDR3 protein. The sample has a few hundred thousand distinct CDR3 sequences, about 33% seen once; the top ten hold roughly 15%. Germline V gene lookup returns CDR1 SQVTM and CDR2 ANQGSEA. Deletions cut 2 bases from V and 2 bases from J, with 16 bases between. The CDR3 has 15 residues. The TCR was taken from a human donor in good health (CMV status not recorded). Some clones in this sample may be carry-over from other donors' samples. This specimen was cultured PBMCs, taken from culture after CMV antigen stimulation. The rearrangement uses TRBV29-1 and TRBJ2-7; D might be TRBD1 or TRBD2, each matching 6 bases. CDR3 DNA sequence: TGCAGCGTTGAATCGGGGGCAGGGCTAACCTACGAGCAGTACTTC. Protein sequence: CSVESGAGLTYEQYF.